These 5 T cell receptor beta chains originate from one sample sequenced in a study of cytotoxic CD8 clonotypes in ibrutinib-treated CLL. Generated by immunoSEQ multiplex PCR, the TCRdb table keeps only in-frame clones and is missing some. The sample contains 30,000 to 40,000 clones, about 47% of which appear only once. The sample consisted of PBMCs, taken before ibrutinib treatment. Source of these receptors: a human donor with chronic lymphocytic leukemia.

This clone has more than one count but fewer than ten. The CDR3 bases are TGTGCCAGCAGGGGGTTGTTAGACACTGAAGCTTTCTTT. The encoded protein is CASRGLLDTEAFF. The genes are TRBV6-1 and TRBJ1-1; D gene unclear. Trimming removed 6 bases from V and 3 bases from J, with 11 bases in between. CDR1 and CDR2 from the germline V gene are MNHNS and SASEGT. The CDR3 consists of 13 residues.

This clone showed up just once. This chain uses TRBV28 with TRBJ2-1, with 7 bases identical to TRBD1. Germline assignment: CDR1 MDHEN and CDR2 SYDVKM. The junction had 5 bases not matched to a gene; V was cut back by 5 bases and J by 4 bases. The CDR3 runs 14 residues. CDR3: CASSDRDSYNEQFF. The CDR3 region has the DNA TGTGCCAGCAGTGACCGGGACAGTTACAATGAGCAGTTCTTC. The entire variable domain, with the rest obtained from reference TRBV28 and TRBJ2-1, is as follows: DVKVTQSSRYLVKRTGEKVFLECVQDMDHENMFWYRQDPGLGLRLIYFSYDVKMKEKGDIPEGYSVSREKKERFSLILESASTNQTSMYLCASSDRDSYNEQFFGPGTRLTVL.

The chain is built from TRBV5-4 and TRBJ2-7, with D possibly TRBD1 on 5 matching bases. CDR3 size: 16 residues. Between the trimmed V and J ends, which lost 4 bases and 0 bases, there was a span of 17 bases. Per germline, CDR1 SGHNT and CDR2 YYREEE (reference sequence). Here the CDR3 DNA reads TGTGCCAGCAGCCCGGTGTGGCAGGGAAGCTCCTACGAGCAGTACTTC. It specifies CASSPVWQGSSYEQYF. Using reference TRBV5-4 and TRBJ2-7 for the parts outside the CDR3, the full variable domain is ETGVTQSPTHLIKTRGQQVTLRCSSQSGHNTVSWYQQALGQGPQFIFQYYREEENGRGNFPPRFSGLQFPNYSSELNVNALELDDSALYLCASSPVWQGSSYEQYFGPGTRLTVT.

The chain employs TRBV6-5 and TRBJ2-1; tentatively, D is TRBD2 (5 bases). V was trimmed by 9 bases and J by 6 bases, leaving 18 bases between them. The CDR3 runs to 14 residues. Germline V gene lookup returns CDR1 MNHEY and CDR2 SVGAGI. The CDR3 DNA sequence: TGTGCCAGTTGCCGGACTTCGGCCTTCAATGAGCAGTTCTTC. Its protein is CASCRTSAFNEQFF.

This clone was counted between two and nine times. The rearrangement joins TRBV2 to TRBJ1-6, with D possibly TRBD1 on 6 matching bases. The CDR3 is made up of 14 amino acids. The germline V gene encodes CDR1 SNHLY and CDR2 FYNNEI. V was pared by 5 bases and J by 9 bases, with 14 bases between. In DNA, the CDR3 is TGTGCCAGCAGTCACAGGGAAGTGGGTTCACCCCTCCACTTT. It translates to CASSHREVGSPLHF.